This T cell receptor (beta chain) was sequenced during a study of cytomegalovirus exposure and HLA in healthy donors. The PCR ran on 60 Vbeta and 13 Jbeta primers. Assay: immunoSEQ multiplex PCR; the TCRdb copy retains only in-frame clones and omits some. The table has some 270,000 clones, about 90% seen once. Study-level points and caveats: Trimming of TCR beta V- and J-genes showed a link, identified in a later analysis, to a missense DCLRE1C variant.

This clone was detected only once. Its cognate antigen is unknown. The sequenced sample consisted of PBMCs. The clonotype was recovered from a girl aged 2-10 years in good health and CMV-seronegative.

The CDR3 DNA reads TGTGCCAGCAGTTTTGCTAGCGGGCTACAAGAGACCCAGTACTTC. Protein product: CASSFASGLQETQYF. V and J are TRBV27 and TRBJ2-5, with 8 bases lining up with TRBD2. V trimming: 3 bases; J trimming: 2 bases; junction bases outside the gene matches: 5. The CDR3 runs to 15 residues. Germline CDR1 and CDR2: MNHEY and SMNVEV (reference sequence).